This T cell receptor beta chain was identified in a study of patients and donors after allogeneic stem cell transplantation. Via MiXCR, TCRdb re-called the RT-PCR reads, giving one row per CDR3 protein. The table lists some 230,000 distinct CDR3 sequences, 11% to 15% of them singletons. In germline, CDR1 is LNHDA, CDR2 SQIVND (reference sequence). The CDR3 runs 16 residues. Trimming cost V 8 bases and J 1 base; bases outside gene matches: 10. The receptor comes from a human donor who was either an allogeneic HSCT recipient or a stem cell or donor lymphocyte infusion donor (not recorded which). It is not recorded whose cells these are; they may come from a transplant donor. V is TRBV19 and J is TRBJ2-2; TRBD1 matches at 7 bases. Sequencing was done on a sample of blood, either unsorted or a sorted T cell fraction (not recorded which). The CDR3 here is CASSGQLQWNTGELFF. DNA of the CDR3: TGTGCCAGTTCGGGACAGTTGCAGTGGAACACCGGGGAGCTGTTTTTT.